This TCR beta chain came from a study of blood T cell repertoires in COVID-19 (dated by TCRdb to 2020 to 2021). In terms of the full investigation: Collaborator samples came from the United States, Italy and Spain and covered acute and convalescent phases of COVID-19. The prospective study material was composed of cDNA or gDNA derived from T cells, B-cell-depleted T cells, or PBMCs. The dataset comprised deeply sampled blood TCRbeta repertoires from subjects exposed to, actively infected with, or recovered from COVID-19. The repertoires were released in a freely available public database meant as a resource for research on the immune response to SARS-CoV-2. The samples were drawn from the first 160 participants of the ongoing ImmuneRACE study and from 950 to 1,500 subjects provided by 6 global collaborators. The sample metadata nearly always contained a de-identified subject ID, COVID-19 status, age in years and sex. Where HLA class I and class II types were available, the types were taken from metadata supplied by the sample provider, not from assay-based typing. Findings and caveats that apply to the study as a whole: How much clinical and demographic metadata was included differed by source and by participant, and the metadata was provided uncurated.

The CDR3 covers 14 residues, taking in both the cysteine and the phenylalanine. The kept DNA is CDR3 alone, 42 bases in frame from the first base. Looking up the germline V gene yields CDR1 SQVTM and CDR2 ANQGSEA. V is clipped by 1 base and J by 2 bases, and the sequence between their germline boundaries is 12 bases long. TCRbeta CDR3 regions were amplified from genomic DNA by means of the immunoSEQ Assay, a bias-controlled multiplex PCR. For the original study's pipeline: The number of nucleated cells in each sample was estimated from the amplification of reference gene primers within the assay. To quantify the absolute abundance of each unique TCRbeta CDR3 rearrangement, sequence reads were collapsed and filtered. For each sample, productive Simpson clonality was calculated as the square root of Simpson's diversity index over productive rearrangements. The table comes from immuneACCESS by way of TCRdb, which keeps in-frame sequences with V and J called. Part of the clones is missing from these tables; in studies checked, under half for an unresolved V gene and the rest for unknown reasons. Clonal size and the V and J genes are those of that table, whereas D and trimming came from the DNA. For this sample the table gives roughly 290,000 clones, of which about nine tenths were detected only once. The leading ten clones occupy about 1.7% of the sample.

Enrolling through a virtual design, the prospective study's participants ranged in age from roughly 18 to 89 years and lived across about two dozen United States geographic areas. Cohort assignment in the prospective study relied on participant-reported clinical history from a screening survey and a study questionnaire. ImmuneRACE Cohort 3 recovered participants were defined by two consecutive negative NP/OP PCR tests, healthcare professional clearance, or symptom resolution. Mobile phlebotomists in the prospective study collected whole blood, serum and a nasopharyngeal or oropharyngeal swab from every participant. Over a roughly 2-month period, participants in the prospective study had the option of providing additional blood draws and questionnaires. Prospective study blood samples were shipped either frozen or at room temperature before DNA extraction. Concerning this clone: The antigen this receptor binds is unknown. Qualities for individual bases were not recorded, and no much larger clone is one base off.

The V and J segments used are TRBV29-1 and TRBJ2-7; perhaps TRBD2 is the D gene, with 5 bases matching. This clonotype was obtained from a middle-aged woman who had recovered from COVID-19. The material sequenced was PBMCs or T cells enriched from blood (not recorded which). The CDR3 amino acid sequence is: CSVEAGTAPYEQYF. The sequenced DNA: TGCAGCGTTGAAGCGGGAACTGCCCCCTACGAGCAGTACTTC.